Given below is one T cell receptor beta chain in context. Its antigen is not identified. These data originate in a study of shared clonotypes between healthy human individuals. The CDR3 covers 15 residues. V lost 8 bases and J lost 3, with 20 bases in between. From germline, CDR1 is MDHEN and CDR2 SYDVKM. Study findings and constraints: The authors expected sequencing depth to affect clonotype sharing among donors. Sorted-subset sequencing was shown by rarefaction to be incomplete despite large depth.

This was a deep-level run. For sorted subsets, about 200 ng DNA per replicate equaled tens of thousands of T cell genomes. Profiling relied on immunoSEQ multiplex PCR, and the TCRdb table lists in-frame clones only, not all of them. The sample yields 750,000 to 1,000,000 clones, about 91% seen once. Naive-designated CD8 cells lacked CD45RO, were positively enriched for CCR7, and omitted terminally differentiated effector memory CD45RA+ cells. The source material was naive CD8+ T cells sorted from blood. The sequence derives from a man aged 25 to 40 in good health. The chain combines TRBV28 with TRBJ2-7, with D maybe TRBD2 (5 bases). This CDR3 reads CASGGKTGSIYEQYF. The CDR3 DNA sequence: TGTGCCAGCGGTGGTAAAACGGGAAGCATCTACGAGCAGTACTTC.